Below are 10 T cell receptor beta chains sequenced from a single sample in a study of T-cell reconstitution after alpha-beta-depleted transplantation in children. The TCRbeta library was prepared with unique molecular identifiers. TCRdb called the PCR reads again in MiXCR, with one record for every CDR3 protein. The sample includes some 490,000 distinct CDR3 sequences, approximately 13% of them seen just once. Source: PBMCs from the stem cell graft donor, taken from the stem cell graft. Receptors were obtained from a human donor who donated a stem cell graft to a child with combined immunodeficiency.

This clonotype has a handful of counts. V and J are TRBV21-1 and TRBJ2-5; TRBD1 is taken as the D call from the table, unchecked against the DNA. TRBV21-1 constitutes a pseudogene. The CDR3 length is 14 residues. The CDR3 nucleotides are TGTGCCAGCAGCAAAGGGACAGGGCAAGAGACCCAGTACTTC. Translated: CASSKGTGQETQYF.

Here the CDR3 DNA reads TGTGCCAGCAGTCCATGGGACAGGGTTTATGGCTACACCTTC. Translating gives CASSPWDRVYGYTF. The V call is TRBV12-3 or TRBV12-4, the J call TRBJ1-2; TRBD1 matches at 9 bases. The V segment lost 5 bases and the J segment 5 bases; nucleotides outside the gene matches: 6. The CDR3 length is 14 residues.

The V and J genes are TRBV28 and TRBJ1-2; a possible D gene is TRBD1 (6 bases). Germline values: CDR1 MDHEN, CDR2 SYDVKM. Trimming took 3 bases from V and 4 from J, leaving 9 bases between them. The CDR3 has 13 residues. CDR3 nucleotides: TGTGCCAGCAGTTTGGCGGACAGCTATGGCTACACCTTC. It specifies CASSLADSYGYTF.

This chain uses TRBV12-3 or TRBV12-4 with TRBJ1-4, with unresolved D. Deletions cut 3 bases from V and 4 bases from J, with 24 bases between. The CDR3 loop spans 19 amino acids. In DNA, the CDR3 is TGTGCCAGCAGTTTCTGGGGAGGGCGGGTTACTGATTTTAATGAAAAACTGTTTTTT. Protein: CASSFWGGRVTDFNEKLFF.

V and J are TRBV7-9 and TRBJ2-3; 7 nucleotides agree with TRBD1. J lost 2 bases, V lost 3 bases, and 11 bases had no gene match. From germline, CDR1 is SEHNR and CDR2 FQNEAQ (reference sequence). CDR3 size: 17 residues. The CDR3 protein is CASSFRPGGRDTDTQYF. The CDR3 coding sequence is TGTGCCAGCAGCTTTCGGCCAGGGGGTCGAGACACAGATACGCAGTATTTT.

This clonotype turned up a few times. The chain combines TRBV6-2 or TRBV6-3 with TRBJ2-7, with TRBD2 matching over 11 bases. Germline-derived CDR1 and CDR2 are MNHEY and SVGEGT. Unmatched junction bases numbered 5, after V lost 7 bases and J lost 3 bases. This CDR3 contains 14 residues. This chain's CDR3 is CASNGLAGYYEQYF. CDR3 DNA: TGTGCCAGCAACGGACTAGCGGGCTACTACGAGCAGTACTTC.

This clonotype was counted a few times. The chain is built from TRBV6-1 and TRBJ1-5, with 7 bases fitting TRBD1. The germline CDR1 and CDR2 sequences are MNHNS and SASEGT. V was pared by 6 bases and J by 4 bases, with 6 bases of the junction left unmatched. There are 14 residues in the CDR3. The CDR3 DNA follows: TGTGCCAGCAGCAAACAGGGGACGAATCAGCCCCAGCATTTT. Amino acids: CASSKQGTNQPQHF.

The rearrangement joins TRBV2 to TRBJ1-5; unclear D gene. V was shortened by 3 bases and J by 6 bases, with 12 bases between the two germline ends. CDR1 SNHLY and CDR2 FYNNEI come from the germline V gene. This CDR3 comprises 14 residues. CDR3 DNA sequence: TGTGCCAGCAGTGACGGGGTAGGATCTCAGCCCCAGCATTTT. It is translated as CASSDGVGSQPQHF.

This rearrangement joins TRBV4-1 to TRBJ2-5; 14 bases are shared with TRBD2. There are 16 residues in the CDR3. CDR1 and CDR2 (germline): MGHRA, YSYEKL. V shed 1 base and J 5 bases; nucleotides not matched to a gene: 3. As DNA, the CDR3 is TGCGCCAGCAGCCAAGGGACTAGCGGGAGGAGTGAGACCCAGTACTTC. It translates to CASSQGTSGRSETQYF.

This chain connects TRBV29-1 to TRBJ2-7; D perhaps matches TRBD1 (5 bases). V was pared by 6 bases and J by 5 bases, with 14 bases between. The germline gives CDR1 SQVTM, CDR2 ANQGSEA. The CDR3 has 12 residues. The CDR3 DNA sequence: TGCAGCGTCGAGGACATGCCTGACGAGCAGTACTTC. Amino acids: CSVEDMPDEQYF.